The following is a TCR beta chain sequence with its context. What it binds is unknown. This entry is derived from a study of cytomegalovirus exposure and HLA in healthy donors. Turning to the study itself: Findings of an earlier analysis included roughly 110 million unique TCR beta sequences from about 180 million T cells.

V was cut by 6 bases and J by 1 base, with 9 bases left in between. The CDR3 runs to 14 residues. Per germline, CDR1 ENHRY and CDR2 SYGVKD. Primers for the PCR totalled 60 Vbeta and 13 Jbeta. Profiling relied on immunoSEQ multiplex PCR, and the TCRdb table lists in-frame clones only, not all of them. The data contain roughly 90,000 clones, roughly 83% of them singletons. Study observations and caveats: A cluster of highly shared sequence variants was likely a sequencing artifact. TCR beta chains associated with HLA were, in a later analysis, more clonally expanded than equally common others. Some V segments (TRBV6-2 and TRBV6-3 among them) were excluded as indistinguishable.

The TCR sequence derives from a man in his late teens or twenties in good health and CMV-seronegative. This sequence joins TRBV10-3 and TRBJ2-2; possible D gene TRBD1, 6 bases. The material sequenced was PBMCs. CDR3 DNA sequence: TGTGCCATCAGAGTGACAGGGAACACCGGGGAGCTGTTTTTT. Protein sequence: CAIRVTGNTGELFF.